Here is one TCR beta chain with its context. Germline V gene lookup returns CDR1 MDHEN and CDR2 SYDVKM. With V trimmed by 10 bases and J by 4 bases, 6 bases remained unmatched. The CDR3 runs to 12 residues. These data come from a study of blood T cell repertoires in COVID-19. Overall study: Nucleic acid was either cDNA or gDNA, and it came from T cells, B-cell-depleted T cells, or PBMCs.

The study recruited people aged roughly 18 to 100 years across some 23 US areas. Allocation to cohorts depended on clinical history reported by the participants. As handled by the study authors: From reference gene primer amplification, estimates of nucleated cell counts were derived. Measured with immunoSEQ multiplex PCR; TCRdb has only the in-frame clones, and not every one. V, J and clone size reflect that table, while D and trimming were determined from the DNA. Altogether around 250,000 clones are present, around nine tenths being singletons, with the ten largest covering roughly 3%. Sequenced: PBMCs or T cells enriched from blood (not recorded which). The genes are TRBV28 and TRBJ1-2, with 7 bases aligning to TRBD1. The receptor was derived from a woman between 40 and 55 years old who had been exposed to COVID-19. The CDR3 coding sequence is TGTGCCATAAGGGACAGCCTCTATGGCTACACCTTC. Translation gives CAIRDSLYGYTF.